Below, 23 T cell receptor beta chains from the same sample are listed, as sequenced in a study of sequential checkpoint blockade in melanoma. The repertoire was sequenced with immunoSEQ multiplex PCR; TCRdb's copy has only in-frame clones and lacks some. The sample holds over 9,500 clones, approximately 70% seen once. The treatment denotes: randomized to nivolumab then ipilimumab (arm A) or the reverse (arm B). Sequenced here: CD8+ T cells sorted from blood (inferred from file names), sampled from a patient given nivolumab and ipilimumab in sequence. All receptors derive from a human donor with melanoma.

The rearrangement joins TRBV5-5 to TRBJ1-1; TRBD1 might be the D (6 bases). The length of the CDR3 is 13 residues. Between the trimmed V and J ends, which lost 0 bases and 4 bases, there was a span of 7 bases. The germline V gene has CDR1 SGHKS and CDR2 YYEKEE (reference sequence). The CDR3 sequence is CASSLAGVTEAFF. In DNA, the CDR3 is TGTGCCAGCAGCTTGGCAGGGGTCACTGAAGCTTTCTTT.

CDR3 bases: TGTGCCAGCAGCTTAGGACTAGCGGGAGGTTCGCGCACAGATACGCAGTATTTT. It codes for CASSLGLAGGSRTDTQYF. The chain links TRBV5-4 to TRBJ2-3, with TRBD2 matching 14 bases. Germline CDR1 is SGHNT and CDR2 is YYREEE (reference sequence). CDR3 size: 18 residues. Losses at the gene ends were 2 bases for V and 1 base for J; bases not matched to a gene: 6.

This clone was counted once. The CDR3 reads CATTRAPGREFEQYF. The CDR3 nucleotides are TGTGCCACCACCAGGGCCCCGGGGCGGGAGTTCGAGCAGTACTTC. The chain carries TRBV15 and TRBJ2-7; the match to TRBD2 covers 7 bases. The length of the CDR3 is 15 residues. The germline CDR1 and CDR2 sequences are LNHNV and YYDKDF (reference sequence). V lost 7 bases, J lost 6 bases, and 15 bases stayed unmatched.

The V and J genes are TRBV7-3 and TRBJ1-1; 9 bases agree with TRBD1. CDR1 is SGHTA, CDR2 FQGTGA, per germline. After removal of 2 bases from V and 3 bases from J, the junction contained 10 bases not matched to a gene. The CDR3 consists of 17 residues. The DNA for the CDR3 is TGTGCCAGCAGCTTAGTCGGGGTGGGACAGGGTCACACTGAAGCTTTCTTT. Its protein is CASSLVGVGQGHTEAFF.

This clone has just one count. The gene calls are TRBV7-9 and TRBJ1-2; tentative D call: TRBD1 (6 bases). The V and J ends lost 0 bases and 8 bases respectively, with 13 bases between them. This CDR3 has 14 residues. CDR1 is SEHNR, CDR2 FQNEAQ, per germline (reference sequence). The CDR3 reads CASSLALGQPGYTF. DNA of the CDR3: TGTGCCAGCAGCTTAGCTTTGGGACAACCGGGCTACACCTTC.

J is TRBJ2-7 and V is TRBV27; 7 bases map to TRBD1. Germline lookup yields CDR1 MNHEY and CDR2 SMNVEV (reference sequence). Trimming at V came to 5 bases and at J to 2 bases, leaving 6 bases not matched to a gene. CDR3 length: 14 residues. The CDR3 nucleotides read TGTGCCAGCAGTCAGCACAGGGGACCCTACGAGCAGTACTTC. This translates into CASSQHRGPYEQYF.

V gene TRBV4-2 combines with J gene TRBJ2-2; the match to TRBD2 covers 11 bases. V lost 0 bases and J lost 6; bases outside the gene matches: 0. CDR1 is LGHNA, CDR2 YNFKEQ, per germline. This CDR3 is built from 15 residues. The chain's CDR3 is CASSQDSGGAGELFF. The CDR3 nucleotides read TGTGCCAGCAGCCAAGATAGCGGGGGGGCCGGGGAGCTGTTTTTT.

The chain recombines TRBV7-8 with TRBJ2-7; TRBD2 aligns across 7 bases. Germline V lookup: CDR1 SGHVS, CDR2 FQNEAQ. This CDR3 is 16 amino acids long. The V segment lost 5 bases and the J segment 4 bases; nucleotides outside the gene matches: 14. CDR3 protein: CASSPKGTSGGYEQYF. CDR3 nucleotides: TGTGCCAGCAGCCCGAAAGGGACCTCCGGGGGGTACGAGCAGTACTTC. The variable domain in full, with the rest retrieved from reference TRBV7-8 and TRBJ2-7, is GAGVSQSPRYKVAKRGQDVALRCDPISGHVSLFWYQQALGQGPEFLTYFQNEAQLDKSGLPSDRFFAERPEGSVSTLKIQRTQQEDSAVYLCASSPKGTSGGYEQYFGPGTRLTVT.

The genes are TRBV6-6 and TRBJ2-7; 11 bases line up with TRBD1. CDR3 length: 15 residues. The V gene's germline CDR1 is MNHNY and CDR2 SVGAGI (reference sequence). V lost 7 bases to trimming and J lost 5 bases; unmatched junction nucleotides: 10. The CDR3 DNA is TGTGCCAGCACCTCGGACAGGGGGCATTTAGACGAGCAGTACTTC. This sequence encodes CASTSDRGHLDEQYF.

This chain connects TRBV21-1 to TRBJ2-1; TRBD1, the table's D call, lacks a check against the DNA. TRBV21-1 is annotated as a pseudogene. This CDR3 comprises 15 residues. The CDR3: CASLPCRFLYNEQFF. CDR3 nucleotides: TGTGCCAGCCTACCTTGCAGGTTCCTCTACAATGAGCAGTTCTTC.

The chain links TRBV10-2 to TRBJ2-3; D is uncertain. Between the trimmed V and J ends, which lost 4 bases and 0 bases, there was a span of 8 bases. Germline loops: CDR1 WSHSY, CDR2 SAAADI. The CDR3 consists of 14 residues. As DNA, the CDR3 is TGCGCCAGCAGTGTTGAGGCCAGCACAGATACGCAGTATTTT. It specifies CASSVEASTDTQYF.

The CDR3 loop is CASSLPRDRGNYEQYF. The CDR3 DNA sequence: TGTGCCAGCAGTTTACCCCGGGACAGGGGAAACTACGAGCAGTACTTC. The rearrangement uses TRBV6-5 and TRBJ2-7; 10 nucleotides agree with TRBD1. This CDR3 region has 16 residues. The germline V gene has CDR1 MNHEY and CDR2 SVGAGI. The ends lost 4 bases at V and 3 bases at J; junction bases unmatched: 9.

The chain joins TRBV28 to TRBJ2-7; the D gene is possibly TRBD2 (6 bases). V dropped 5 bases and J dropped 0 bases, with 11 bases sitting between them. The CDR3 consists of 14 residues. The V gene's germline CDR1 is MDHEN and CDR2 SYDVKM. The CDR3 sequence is CASSLSGSSYEQYF. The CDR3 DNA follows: TGTGCCAGCAGTCTTAGCGGAAGCTCCTACGAGCAGTACTTC.

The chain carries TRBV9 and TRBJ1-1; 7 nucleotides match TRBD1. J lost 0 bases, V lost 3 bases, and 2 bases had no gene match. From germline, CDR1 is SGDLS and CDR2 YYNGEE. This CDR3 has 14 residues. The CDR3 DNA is TGTGCCAGCAGCGCTGGACAGGTGAACACTGAAGCTTTCTTT. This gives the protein CASSAGQVNTEAFF.

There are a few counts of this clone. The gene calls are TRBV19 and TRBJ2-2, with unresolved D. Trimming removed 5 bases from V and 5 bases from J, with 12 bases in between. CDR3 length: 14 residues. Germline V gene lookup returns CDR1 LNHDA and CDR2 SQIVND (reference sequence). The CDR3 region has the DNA TGTGCCAGTAGTGTCACAGACCTAACCGGGGAGCTGTTTTTT. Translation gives CASSVTDLTGELFF.

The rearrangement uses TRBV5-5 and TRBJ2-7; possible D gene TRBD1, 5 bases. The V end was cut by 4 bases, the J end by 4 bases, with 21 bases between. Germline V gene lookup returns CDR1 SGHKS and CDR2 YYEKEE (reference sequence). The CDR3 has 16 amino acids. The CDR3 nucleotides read TGTGCCAGCAGCCTCTCTTCGAAGAGACAGCCTTACGAGCAGTACTTC. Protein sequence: CASSLSSKRQPYEQYF.

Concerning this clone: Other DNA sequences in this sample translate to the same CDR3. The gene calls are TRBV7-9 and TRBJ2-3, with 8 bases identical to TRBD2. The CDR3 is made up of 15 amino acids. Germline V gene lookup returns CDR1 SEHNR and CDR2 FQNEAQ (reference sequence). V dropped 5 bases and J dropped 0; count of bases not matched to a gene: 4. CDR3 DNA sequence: TGTGCCAGCAGCCCAGCGGGGGTTAGCACAGATACGCAGTATTTT. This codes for CASSPAGVSTDTQYF.

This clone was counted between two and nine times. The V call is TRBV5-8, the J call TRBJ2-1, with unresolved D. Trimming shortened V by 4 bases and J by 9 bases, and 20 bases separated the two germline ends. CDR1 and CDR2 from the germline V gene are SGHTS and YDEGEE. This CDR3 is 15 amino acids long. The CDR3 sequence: CASSQDALGASEQFF. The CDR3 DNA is TGTGCCAGCAGCCAAGATGCCCTAGGAGCCAGTGAGCAGTTCTTC.

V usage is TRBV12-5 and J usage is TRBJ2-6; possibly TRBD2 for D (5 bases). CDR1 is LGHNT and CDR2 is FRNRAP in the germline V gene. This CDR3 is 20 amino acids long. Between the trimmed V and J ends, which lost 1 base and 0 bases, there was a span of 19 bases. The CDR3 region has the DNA TGTGCTAGTGGTTTGGGGGTTTTTGGTCTAGCCCTCTCTGGGGCCAACGTCCTGACTTTC. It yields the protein CASGLGVFGLALSGANVLTF.

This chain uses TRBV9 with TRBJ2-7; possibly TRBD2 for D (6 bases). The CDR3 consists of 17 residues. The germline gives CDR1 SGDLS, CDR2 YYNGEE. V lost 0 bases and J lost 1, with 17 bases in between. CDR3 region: CASSVGSAEGRSYEQYF. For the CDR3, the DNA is TGTGCCAGCAGCGTAGGGTCAGCGGAGGGGCGGTCCTACGAGCAGTACTTC.

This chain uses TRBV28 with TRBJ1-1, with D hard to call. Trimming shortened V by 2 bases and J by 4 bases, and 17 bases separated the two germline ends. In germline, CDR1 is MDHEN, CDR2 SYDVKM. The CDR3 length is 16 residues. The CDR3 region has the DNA TGTGCCAGCAGTTTAAATATGCGGGAATTAGGCACTGAAGCTTTCTTT. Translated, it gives CASSLNMRELGTEAFF.

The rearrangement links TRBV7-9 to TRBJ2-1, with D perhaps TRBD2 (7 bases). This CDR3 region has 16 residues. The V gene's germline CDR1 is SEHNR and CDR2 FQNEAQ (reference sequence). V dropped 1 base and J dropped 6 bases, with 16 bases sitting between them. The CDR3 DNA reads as TGTGCCAGCAGCTTAGGAGGGGGAGGGCCCCTCAATGAGCAGTTCTTC. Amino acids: CASSLGGGGPLNEQFF.

The CDR3 coding sequence is TGTGCCAGCAGCTCAATAGAGGGGACTAGCGGCTACAATGAGCAGTTCTTC. Its protein is CASSSIEGTSGYNEQFF. This chain links TRBV7-9 with TRBJ2-1, with 11 nucleotides matching TRBD2. Germline loops: CDR1 SEHNR, CDR2 FQNEAQ (reference sequence). The length of the CDR3 is 17 residues. Losses at the gene ends were 4 bases for V and 3 bases for J; bases not matched to a gene: 8.